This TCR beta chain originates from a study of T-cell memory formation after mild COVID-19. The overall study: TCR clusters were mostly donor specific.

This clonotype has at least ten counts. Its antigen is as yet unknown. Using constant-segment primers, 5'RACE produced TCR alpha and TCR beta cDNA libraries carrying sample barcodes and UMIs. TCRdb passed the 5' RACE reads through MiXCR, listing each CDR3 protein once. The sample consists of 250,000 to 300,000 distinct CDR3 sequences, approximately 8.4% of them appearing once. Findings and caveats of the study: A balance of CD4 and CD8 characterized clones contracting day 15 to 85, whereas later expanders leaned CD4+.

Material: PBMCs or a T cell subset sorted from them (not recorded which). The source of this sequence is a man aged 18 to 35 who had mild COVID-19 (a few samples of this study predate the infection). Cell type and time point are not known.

Here the CDR3 reads CASRSPGQGADTQYF. Here the CDR3 DNA reads TGTGCCAGCAGGTCACCGGGACAGGGGGCAGATACGCAGTATTTT. V and J are TRBV7-9 and TRBJ2-3, with 11 bases lining up with TRBD1. Trimming cost V 6 bases and J 4 bases; bases outside gene matches: 6. The CDR3 sequence is 15 residues long. The germline V gene encodes CDR1 SEHNR and CDR2 FQNEAQ (reference sequence).